This is a list of T cell receptor beta chains from one sample in a study of blood T cell repertoires in COVID-19. Clones were sequenced by immunoSEQ multiplex PCR, and TCRdb holds only the in-frame ones, with some missing. This sample yields about 330,000 clones, of which approximately 86% are seen a single time; just over 9.5% belongs to the top ten. Specimen: peripheral blood. Receptor source: a man under 40 with COVID-19, enrolled during active disease. Each CDR3 is given with its conserved first and last residue. Each record gives: CDR3 protein, CDR3 DNA, V gene, D gene, clone size, J gene. A D gene is named only where the DNA matches it firmly. Clone size is stated in some rows and not others, as once, few, many or a class when expanded.

CASSRGQGQNTEAFF	TGTGCCAGCAGCCGGGGACAGGGGCAAAACACTGAAGCTTTCTTT	TRBV11-1	TRBD1	once	TRBJ1-1
CASSLQDRFAYEQYF	TGTGCCAGCAGCTTACAGGACAGGTTTGCCTACGAGCAGTACTTC	TRBV7-2	TRBD1	NA	TRBJ2-7
CASSRRLAGSTDTQYF	TGTGCCAGCAGCCGGCGACTAGCGGGGAGCACAGATACGCAGTATTTT	TRBV7-2	TRBD2	once	TRBJ2-3
CASSLSGDTQYF	TGTGCCAGCAGCTTATCCGGGGATACGCAGTATTTT	TRBV7-2	NA	NA	TRBJ2-3
CASSAGPIANTEAFF	TGTGCCAGCAGCGCAGGGCCCATCGCGAACACTGAAGCTTTCTTT	TRBV7-2	NA	NA	TRBJ1-1
CASSGRIQETQYF	TGTGCCAGCAGCGGCAGGATTCAAGAGACCCAGTACTTC	TRBV28	NA	few	TRBJ2-5
CASSKSRNSTDTQYF	TGTGCCAGCAGCAAGAGTCGCAACAGCACAGATACGCAGTATTTT	TRBV21-1	NA	NA	TRBJ2-3
CASSVSGGRREKLFF	TGTGCCAGCAGCGTATCGGGCGGGAGGCGTGAAAAACTGTTTTTT	TRBV9	NA	NA	TRBJ1-4
CATSLGGTEAFF	TGTGCCACCAGCTTGGGGGGCACTGAAGCTTTCTTT	TRBV15	NA	NA	TRBJ1-1
CASSFSWYEGAGGYTF	TGTGCCAGCAGTTTCTCGTGGTATGAGGGGGCAGGCGGCTACACCTTC	TRBV28	TRBD1	NA	TRBJ1-2
CASSYGPRDEQYF	TGCGCCAGCAGCTACGGGCCGAGGGACGAGCAGTACTTC	TRBV5-1	NA	NA	TRBJ2-7
CASSPHGTGPEAFF	TGTGCCAGCAGCCCCCACGGGACAGGGCCTGAAGCTTTCTTT	TRBV11-2	TRBD1	NA	TRBJ1-1
CASSEGTTGTVNTEAFF	TGTGCCAGCAGTGAAGGCACTACAGGGACGGTGAACACTGAAGCTTTCTTT	TRBV2	NA	NA	TRBJ1-1
CAISGRENTEAFF	TGTGCCATCAGTGGCCGGGAGAACACTGAAGCTTTCTTT	TRBV10-3	NA	NA	TRBJ1-1
CASSFVVGGNTGELFF	TGCGCCAGCAGCTTCGTGGTCGGGGGGAACACCGGGGAGCTGTTTTTT	TRBV5-1	NA	once	TRBJ2-2
CAWLDIYGYTF	TGTGCCTGGCTGGACATCTATGGCTACACCTTC	TRBV30	NA	NA	TRBJ1-2
CASGLGGVDTEAFF	TGTGCTAGTGGTTTGGGGGGAGTGGACACTGAAGCTTTCTTT	TRBV12-5	NA	NA	TRBJ1-1
CASSFIAGKAETQYF	TGTGCCAGCAGTTTCATAGCGGGGAAGGCTGAGACCCAGTACTTC	TRBV27	TRBD2	NA	TRBJ2-5
CASSPIYRGPRSYEQYF	TGTGCCAGCTCACCGATCTACAGGGGACCGAGATCCTACGAGCAGTACTTC	TRBV18	TRBD1	NA	TRBJ2-7
CSVEVTTGVETQYF	TGCAGCGTTGAAGTAACGACAGGGGTGGAGACCCAGTACTTC	TRBV29-1	TRBD1	NA	TRBJ2-5
CASRKTGKAHEQYF	TGTGCCAGCAGAAAGACAGGGAAGGCCCACGAGCAGTACTTC	TRBV6-5	TRBD1	NA	TRBJ2-7
CASSYQRKSSYEQYF	TGTGCCAGCAGTTACCAAAGAAAGAGCTCCTACGAGCAGTACTTC	TRBV6-5	NA	many	TRBJ2-7
CASSIGLAVTGYTF	TGTGCCAGTAGTATAGGTTTGGCGGTTACTGGCTACACCTTC	TRBV19	NA	NA	TRBJ1-2
CASSRTGENSPLHF	TGTGCCAGCAGCAGGACAGGGGAGAATTCACCCCTCCACTTT	TRBV3-1/TRBV3-2	TRBD1	NA	TRBJ1-6
CASGRQESYEQYF	TGTGCCAGCGGTAGACAGGAGTCCTACGAGCAGTACTTC	TRBV7-9	NA	NA	TRBJ2-7
CASSISRGSISTDTQYF	TGTGCCAGTAGTATATCGCGGGGTAGTATAAGTACAGATACGCAGTATTTT	TRBV19	NA	NA	TRBJ2-3
CASSERGGGTNSYTF	TGTGCCAGCAGTGAGCGTGGAGGCGGAACAAATAGCTACACCTTC	TRBV2	NA	NA	TRBJ1-2
CASSSTGQRRSLMTSNYGYTF	TGTGCCAGCAGCTCTACCGGACAGCGACGGTCGTTAATGACCTCTAACTATGGCTACACCTTC	TRBV6-6	NA	NA	TRBJ1-2